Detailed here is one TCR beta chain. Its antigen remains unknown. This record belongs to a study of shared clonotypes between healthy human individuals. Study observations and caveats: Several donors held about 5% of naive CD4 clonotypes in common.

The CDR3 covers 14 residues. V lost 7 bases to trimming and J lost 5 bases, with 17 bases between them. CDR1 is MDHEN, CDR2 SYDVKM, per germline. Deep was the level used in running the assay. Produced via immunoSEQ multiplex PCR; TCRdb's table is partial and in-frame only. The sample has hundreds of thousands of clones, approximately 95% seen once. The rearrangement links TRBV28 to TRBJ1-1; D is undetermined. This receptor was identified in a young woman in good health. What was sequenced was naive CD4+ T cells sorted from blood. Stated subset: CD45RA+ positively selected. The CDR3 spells CASTDLGVVTEAFF. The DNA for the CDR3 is TGTGCCAGCACCGACCTTGGGGTGGTTACTGAAGCTTTCTTT.